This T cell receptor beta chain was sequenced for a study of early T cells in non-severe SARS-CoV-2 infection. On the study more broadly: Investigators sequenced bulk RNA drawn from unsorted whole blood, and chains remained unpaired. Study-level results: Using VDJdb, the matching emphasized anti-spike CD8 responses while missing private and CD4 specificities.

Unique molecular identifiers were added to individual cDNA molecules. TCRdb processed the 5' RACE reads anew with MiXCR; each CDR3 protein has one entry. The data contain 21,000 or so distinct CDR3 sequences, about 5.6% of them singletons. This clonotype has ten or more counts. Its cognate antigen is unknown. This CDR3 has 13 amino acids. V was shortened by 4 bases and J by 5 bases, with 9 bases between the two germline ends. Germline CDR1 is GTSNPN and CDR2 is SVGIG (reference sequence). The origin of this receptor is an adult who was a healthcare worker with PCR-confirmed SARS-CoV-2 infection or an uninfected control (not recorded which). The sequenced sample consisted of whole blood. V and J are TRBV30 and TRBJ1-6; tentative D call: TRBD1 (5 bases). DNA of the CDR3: TGTGCCTGGATGCTGACAGATAATTCACCCCTCCACTTT. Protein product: CAWMLTDNSPLHF.